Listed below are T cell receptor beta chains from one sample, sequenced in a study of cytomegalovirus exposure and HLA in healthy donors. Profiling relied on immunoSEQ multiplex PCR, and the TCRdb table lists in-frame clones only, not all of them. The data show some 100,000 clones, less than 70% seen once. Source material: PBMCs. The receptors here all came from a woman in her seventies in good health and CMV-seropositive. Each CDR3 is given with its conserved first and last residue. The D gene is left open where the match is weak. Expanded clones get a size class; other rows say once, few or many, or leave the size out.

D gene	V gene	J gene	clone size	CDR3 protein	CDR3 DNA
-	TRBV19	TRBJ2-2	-	CASRPPTGTRNTGELFF	TGTGCCAGTAGACCGCCCACCGGGACTCGGAACACCGGGGAGCTGTTTTTT
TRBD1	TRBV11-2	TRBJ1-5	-	CASSLGTALNQPQHF	TGTGCCAGCAGCCTTGGGACAGCCCTCAATCAGCCCCAGCATTTT
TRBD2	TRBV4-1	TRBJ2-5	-	CASSQSPGLAGGQETQYF	TGCGCCAGCAGCCAATCACCGGGACTAGCGGGGGGGCAGGAGACCCAGTACTTC
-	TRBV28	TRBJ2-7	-	CASSLYGLAPSGLSVDEQYF	TGTGCCAGCAGTTTATATGGCCTGGCTCCCTCCGGACTCTCAGTGGACGAGCAGTACTTC
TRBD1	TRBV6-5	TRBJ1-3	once	CASSTGTGSGNTIYF	TGTGCCAGCAGCACCGGGACAGGGTCTGGAAACACCATATATTTT
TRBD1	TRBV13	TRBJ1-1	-	CASSQGENTEAFF	TGTGCCAGCAGCCAGGGGGAGAACACTGAAGCTTTCTTT
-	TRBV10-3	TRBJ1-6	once	CAISEFAGSPLHF	TGTGCCATCAGTGAGTTTGCGGGATCACCCCTCCACTTT
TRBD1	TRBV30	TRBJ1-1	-	CAWRTGGNTEAFF	TGTGCCTGGAGGACAGGGGGAAACACTGAAGCTTTCTTT
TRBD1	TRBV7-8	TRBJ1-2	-	CASSLMVQGGFYGYTF	TGTGCCAGCAGCTTAATGGTACAGGGGGGATTTTATGGCTACACCTTC
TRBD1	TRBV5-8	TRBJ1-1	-	CASSLDRGHTEAFF	TGTGCCAGCAGCTTGGACAGGGGGCACACTGAAGCTTTCTTT
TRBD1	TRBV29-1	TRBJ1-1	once	CSVEGSGGDTEAFF	TGCAGCGTTGAAGGATCAGGGGGCGACACTGAAGCTTTCTTT
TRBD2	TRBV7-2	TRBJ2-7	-	CASSLVAGGFYEQYF	TGTGCCAGCAGCTTAGTAGCGGGGGGGTTCTACGAGCAGTACTTC
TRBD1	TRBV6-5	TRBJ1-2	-	CASSYQGDRGGYGYTF	TGTGCCAGCAGTTACCAGGGGGACAGGGGAGGCTATGGCTACACCTTC
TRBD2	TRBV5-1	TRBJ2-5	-	CASSSGTSGQETQYF	TGCGCCAGCAGCTCCGGGACTAGCGGCCAAGAGACCCAGTACTTC
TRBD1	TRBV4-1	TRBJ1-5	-	CASSPSTDRGGQPQHF	TGCGCCAGCAGCCCCTCCACCGACAGGGGGGGCCAGCCCCAGCATTTT
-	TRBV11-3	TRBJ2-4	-	CASSLDDSDIQYF	TGTGCCAGCAGCTTAGATGATTCGGACATTCAGTACTTC
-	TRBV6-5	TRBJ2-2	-	CASSYSQGWVTGELFF	TGTGCCAGCAGTTACTCGCAGGGGTGGGTCACCGGGGAGCTGTTTTTT
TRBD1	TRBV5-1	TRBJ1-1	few	CASSRDRGARTEAFF	TGCGCCAGCAGCCGGGACAGGGGAGCCAGGACTGAAGCTTTCTTT
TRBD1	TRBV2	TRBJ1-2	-	CASRADGQGTF	TGTGCCAGCAGGGCTGATGGACAGGGTACCTTC
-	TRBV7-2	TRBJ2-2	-	CASSLSRAGSTGELFF	TGTGCCAGCAGCTTATCCCGGGCAGGGTCCACCGGGGAGCTGTTTTTT
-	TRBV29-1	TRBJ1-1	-	CSVRKSVMNTEAFF	TGCAGCGTGAGAAAAAGCGTCATGAACACTGAAGCTTTCTTT
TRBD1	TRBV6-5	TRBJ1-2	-	CASSDRDNYGYTF	TGTGCCAGCAGTGACAGGGATAACTATGGCTACACCTTC
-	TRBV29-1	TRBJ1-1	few	CSVAITEAFF	TGCAGCGTTGCCATCACTGAAGCTTTCTTT
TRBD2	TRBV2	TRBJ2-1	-	CASSRRGANSYNEQFF	TGTGCCAGCTCCCGGCGGGGGGCGAATTCCTACAATGAGCAGTTCTTC
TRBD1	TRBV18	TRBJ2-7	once	CASSSGTVNYEQYF	TGTGCCAGCTCATCAGGGACAGTTAACTACGAGCAGTACTTC
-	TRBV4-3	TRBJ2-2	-	CASSQDTSDTGELFF	TGCGCCAGCAGCCAAGATACCAGTGATACCGGGGAGCTGTTTTTT
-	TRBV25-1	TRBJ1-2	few	CASSESYYGYTF	TGTGCCAGCAGTGAATCCTACTATGGCTACACCTTC
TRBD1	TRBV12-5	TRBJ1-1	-	CASGHDRGMNTEAFF	TGTGCTAGTGGCCATGACAGGGGGATGAACACTGAAGCTTTCTTT
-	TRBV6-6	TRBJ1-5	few	CASSRGMESQPQHF	TGTGCCAGCAGTCGGGGGATGGAGTCCCAGCCCCAGCATTTT
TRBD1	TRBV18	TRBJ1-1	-	CASSPLETGVGTEAFF	TGTGCCAGCTCACCTCTCGAGACAGGGGTAGGCACTGAAGCTTTCTTT
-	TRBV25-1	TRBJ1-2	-	CASSNTQGSYGYTF	TGTGCCAGCAGTAACACCCAGGGCTCCTATGGCTACACCTTC
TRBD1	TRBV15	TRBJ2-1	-	CATSTAGTGRNEQFF	TGTGCCACCAGCACAGCCGGGACAGGCCGCAATGAGCAGTTCTTC
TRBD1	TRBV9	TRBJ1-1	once	CASSGTGWGEAFF	TGTGCCAGCAGCGGGACAGGGTGGGGTGAAGCTTTCTTT
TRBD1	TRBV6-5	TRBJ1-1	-	CASSWSQGAPNTEAFF	TGTGCCAGCAGTTGGTCACAGGGGGCCCCGAACACTGAAGCTTTCTTT
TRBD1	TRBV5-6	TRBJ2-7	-	CASSLGSGGAYEQYF	TGTGCCAGCAGCTTGGGGTCAGGGGGCGCTTACGAGCAGTACTTC
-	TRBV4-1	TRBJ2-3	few	CASSLPGHRTDTQYF	TGCGCCAGCAGCTTACCGGGACATCGCACAGATACGCAGTATTTT
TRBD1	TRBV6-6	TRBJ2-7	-	CASSQGTSEQYF	TGTGCCAGCTCACAGGGGACCTCCGAGCAGTACTTC
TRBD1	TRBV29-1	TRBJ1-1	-	CSVVWDRVNTEAFF	TGCAGCGTTGTTTGGGACAGGGTGAACACTGAAGCTTTCTTT
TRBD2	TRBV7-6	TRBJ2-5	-	CASSLNFWRAGGQETQYF	TGTGCCAGCAGCTTAAACTTCTGGCGGGCGGGGGGACAAGAGACCCAGTACTTC
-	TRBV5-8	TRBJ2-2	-	CASRPLGPGELFF	TGTGCCAGCAGACCTTTGGGCCCCGGGGAGCTGTTTTTT
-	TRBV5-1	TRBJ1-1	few	CASSPTGRESEAFF	TGCGCCAGCAGCCCTACAGGGCGAGAATCTGAAGCTTTCTTT
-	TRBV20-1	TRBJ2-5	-	CSARFEGAQYF	TGCAGTGCTAGATTCGAGGGGGCCCAGTACTTC
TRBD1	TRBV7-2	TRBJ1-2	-	CASSLGEGALGYGYTF	TGTGCCAGCAGCTTAGGAGAGGGGGCTCTTGGTTATGGCTACACCTTC
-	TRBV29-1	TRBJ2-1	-	CSVDQKGSPNEQFF	TGCAGCGTTGATCAGAAAGGGAGTCCCAATGAGCAGTTCTTC
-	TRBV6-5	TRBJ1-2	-	CASRGRQISTYGYTF	TGTGCCAGCAGAGGCCGACAGATCTCCACATATGGCTACACCTTC